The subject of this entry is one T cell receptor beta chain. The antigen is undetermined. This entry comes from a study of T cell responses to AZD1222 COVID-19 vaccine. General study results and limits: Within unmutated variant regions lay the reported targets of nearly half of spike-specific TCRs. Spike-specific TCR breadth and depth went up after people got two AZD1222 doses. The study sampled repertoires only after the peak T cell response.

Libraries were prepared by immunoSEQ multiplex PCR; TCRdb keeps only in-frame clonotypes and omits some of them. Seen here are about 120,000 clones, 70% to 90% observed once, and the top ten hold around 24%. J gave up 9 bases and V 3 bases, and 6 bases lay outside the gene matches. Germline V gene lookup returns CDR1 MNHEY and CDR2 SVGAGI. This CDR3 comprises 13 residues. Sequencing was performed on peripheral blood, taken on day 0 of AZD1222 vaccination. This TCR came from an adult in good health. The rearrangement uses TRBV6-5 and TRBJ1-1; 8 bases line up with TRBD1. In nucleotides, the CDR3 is TGTGCCAGCAGTTATTCCGGGACAGGCCAAGCTTTCTTT. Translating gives CASSYSGTGQAFF.